This T cell receptor beta chain was profiled in a study of blood T cell repertoires in COVID-19. Background on the study: PBMCs, B-cell-depleted T cells, or T cells provided the cDNA or gDNA that made up the material.

In the source study's methods: Nucleated cell number was recorded as an estimate derived from reference gene primer amplification. The repertoire was sequenced with immunoSEQ multiplex PCR; TCRdb's copy has only in-frame clones and lacks some. For V, J and clone size, that table is used; D and trimming come from the DNA. The sample yields 28,000 or so clones, 90% seen once. Germline V gene lookup returns CDR1 MNHEY and CDR2 SVGAGI. The V gene end was trimmed by 2 bases and the J gene end by 2 bases; junction bases not matched to a gene: 6. This CDR3 spans 16 amino acids. Sequencing was carried out using peripheral blood. This receptor was taken from a man in his sixties or seventies with acute or convalescent COVID-19. V gene TRBV6-5 combines with J gene TRBJ2-1, with 7 bases that match TRBD1. CDR3 protein: CASSYGQGVTYNEQFF. CDR3 DNA sequence: TGTGCCAGCAGTTACGGGCAGGGGGTCACCTACAATGAGCAGTTCTTC.